Following are 25 T cell receptor beta chains from one sample sequenced in a study of human T cells and chemical hapten exposure (dated by TCRdb to about 2021). The time point label, as the study defines it: healthy volunteer bleed at 2 weeks. Total RNA was extracted from unfractionated whole blood collected in Tempus Blood RNA tubes. The library was built by means of RACE. For sequencing, a NextSeq 500 was employed. TCRdb cleaned the public reads at Q25 with fastp, built clones with MiXCR and kept in-frame beta chains. One record per CDR3 amino acid sequence lists the most common genes and DNA. The sample contains over 100,000 distinct CDR3 sequences, roughly 9.5% of them found a single time. Clones ranked in the top ten supply 1.5% to 2% of the sample. Sequenced material: whole blood. These receptors came from a male donor in good health. Some clones in this sample may be carry-over from other donors' samples.

This chain joins TRBV14 and TRBJ1-2; a possible D gene is TRBD1 (5 bases). Germline CDR1 and CDR2: SGHDN and FVKESK. This CDR3 comprises 13 residues. Trimming removed 4 bases at V and 4 bases at J, with 10 bases between. This CDR3 reads CASSPGPLYGYTF. The CDR3 region has the DNA TGTGCCAGCAGCCCGGGACCGCTCTATGGCTACACCTTC.

This clonotype was counted between two and nine times. V is TRBV6-5 and J is TRBJ2-5; D call uncertain. The CDR3 length is 15 residues. Germline values: CDR1 MNHEY, CDR2 SVGAGI. V lost 0 bases to trimming and J lost 2 bases, with 10 bases between them. CDR3 DNA: TGTGCCAGCAGTTACTCGAGTTCAGATCAAGAGACCCAGTACTTC. This encodes CASSYSSSDQETQYF.

The gene calls are TRBV6-1 and TRBJ2-1, with 10 positions matching TRBD1. J gave up 9 bases and V 3 bases, and 8 bases lay outside the gene matches. Germline V lookup: CDR1 MNHNS, CDR2 SASEGT. The CDR3 totals 15 residues. The chain's CDR3 is CASSEKGTGVGEQFF. As DNA, the CDR3 is TGTGCCAGCAGTGAGAAAGGGACAGGGGTCGGTGAGCAGTTCTTC.

The chain combines TRBV10-3 with TRBJ1-1, with D possibly TRBD1 on 5 matching bases. Germline CDR1 is ENHRY and CDR2 is SYGVKD. The V end was cut by 0 bases, the J end by 3 bases, with 11 bases between. The CDR3 extends over 15 amino acids. CDR3 amino acids: CAISESGGSDTEAFF. The CDR3 DNA follows: TGTGCCATCAGTGAGTCTGGGGGAAGCGACACTGAAGCTTTCTTT.

This clonotype was observed at least ten times. The V gene is TRBV29-1, the J gene TRBJ1-2; the match to TRBD1 covers 8 bases. Germline CDR1 SQVTM, CDR2 ANQGSEA. This CDR3 is built from 15 residues. The V and J ends lost 3 bases and 4 bases, in that order; junction bases with no gene match: 10. CDR3 bases: TGCAGCGTTGACGTGGTTGGACAGGGAGGCTATGGCTACACCTTC. Its translation: CSVDVVGQGGYGYTF.

This clonotype was found many times. This chain joins TRBV9 and TRBJ2-2; D possibly uses TRBD1 or TRBD2 (5 bases each). The CDR3 covers 16 residues. V was shortened by 2 bases and J by 0 bases, with 11 bases between the two germline ends. CDR1 and CDR2 from the germline V gene are SGDLS and YYNGEE. The CDR3 loop is CASSVLPGPNTGELFF. The CDR3 DNA reads as TGTGCCAGCAGCGTTCTACCGGGACCGAACACCGGGGAGCTGTTTTTT.

This clonotype was seen a handful of times. This chain uses TRBV7-2 with TRBJ2-2; possibly TRBD2 for D (6 bases). Germline CDR1 and CDR2: SGHTA and FQGNSA. There are 14 residues in the CDR3. V was clipped by 3 bases and J by 6 bases, with 11 bases between them. CDR3 sequence (DNA): TGTGCCAGCAGCTTTACACGACTAGCCGGGGAGCTGTTTTTT. Protein: CASSFTRLAGELFF.

This clonotype was seen at least ten times. V gene TRBV5-1 combines with J gene TRBJ2-7, with 8 positions matching TRBD1. V was clipped by 3 bases and J by 3 bases; unmatched bases: 5. CDR1 and CDR2 (germline): SGHRS, YFSETQ. The CDR3 is made up of 14 amino acids. The CDR3 DNA follows: TGCGCCAGCAGCTCGGGACAGGAGGTCTACGAGCAGTACTTC. This translates into CASSSGQEVYEQYF.

The rearrangement joins TRBV4-3 to TRBJ1-4; the D gene is possibly TRBD1 (6 bases). CDR3 length: 12 residues. The V end lost 3 bases, the J end lost 12 bases, and 11 bases lay between the germline ends. In germline, CDR1 is LGHNA, CDR2 YSLEER. CDR3 in DNA: TGCGCCAGCAGCCACCTACAGGGTCAACTGTTTTTT. Protein product: CASSHLQGQLFF.

The chain employs TRBV14 and TRBJ2-1; D is perhaps TRBD2 (6 bases). Trimming took 1 base from V and 5 from J, leaving 12 bases between them. The CDR3 is made up of 15 amino acids. Germline V gene sequence: CDR1 SGHDN, CDR2 FVKESK. CDR3 in amino acids: CASSQAGRRNNEQFF. CDR3 coding DNA: TGTGCCAGCAGCCAAGCTGGGAGGAGAAACAATGAGCAGTTCTTC.

V gene TRBV12-3 or TRBV12-4 combines with J gene TRBJ1-4; D perhaps matches TRBD1 (5 bases). This CDR3 has 15 amino acids. V shed 1 base and J shed 5 bases, with 11 bases lying between them. This chain's CDR3 is CASSLGGVVNEKLFF. In DNA form, the CDR3 reads TGTGCCAGCAGTTTAGGAGGGGTCGTGAATGAAAAACTGTTTTTT.

This clonotype has a count of ten or more. The genes are TRBV7-2 and TRBJ2-1, with 10 bases lining up with TRBD2. The CDR3 consists of 16 residues. Germline trimming cut 5 bases from V and 4 bases from J; bases unmatched to any gene: 8. Germline lookup yields CDR1 SGHTA and CDR2 FQGNSA. CDR3 DNA: TGTGCCAGCAGCCGGGTAGCGGGGGGCCGTTACAATGAGCAGTTCTTC. Translating it yields CASSRVAGGRYNEQFF.

The rearrangement uses TRBV13 and TRBJ2-3; TRBD2 matches at 7 bases. CDR3 size: 16 residues. Germline V CDR1 and CDR2: PRHDT, FYEKMQ (reference sequence). V lost 7 bases and J lost 1; bases outside the gene matches: 11. The CDR3 loop is CASNRPGGGRTDTQYF. DNA for the CDR3: TGTGCCAGCAATCGCCCCGGCGGGGGACGCACAGATACGCAGTATTTT.

This clonotype was counted ten times or more. The chain recombines TRBV19 with TRBJ1-4; D not resolved. Germline V gene sequence: CDR1 LNHDA, CDR2 SQIVND (reference sequence). The length of the CDR3 is 13 residues. V was shortened by 10 bases and J by 6 bases, with 15 bases between the two germline ends. This CDR3 reads CATEGSGDEKLFF. CDR3 nucleotide sequence: TGTGCCACCGAAGGGAGTGGGGATGAAAAACTGTTTTTT.

The chain carries TRBV24-1 and TRBJ2-1; D is possibly TRBD1 or TRBD2 (5 bases each). V lost 4 bases to trimming and J lost 4 bases, with 19 bases between them. This CDR3 comprises 17 residues. The V gene's germline CDR1 is KGHDR and CDR2 SFDVKD. The CDR3 loop is CATSDRGPPGPYNEQFF. CDR3 coding DNA: TGTGCCACCAGTGACCGGGGACCCCCTGGGCCATACAATGAGCAGTTCTTC.

This clonotype was detected ten times or more. The rearrangement joins TRBV5-1 to TRBJ2-1; TRBD2 matches at 10 bases. The CDR3 extends over 18 amino acids. Per germline, CDR1 SGHRS and CDR2 YFSETQ. Trimming removed 3 bases from V and 1 base from J; junction bases left unmatched: 10. The CDR3 region has the DNA TGCGCCAGCAGCTCCGGGGCTAGCGGGAGCCGGTCCTACAATGAGCAGTTCTTC. This codes for CASSSGASGSRSYNEQFF. Full variable domain (rest looked up from reference TRBV5-1 and TRBJ2-1): KAGVTQTPRYLIKTRGQQVTLSCSPISGHRSVSWYQQTPGQGLQFLFEYFSETQRNKGNFPGRFSGRQFSNSRSEMNVSTLELGDSALYLCASSSGASGSRSYNEQFFGPGTRLTVL.

Ten or more counts support this clonotype. V usage is TRBV12-5 and J usage is TRBJ2-1; D is undetermined. Trimming removed 6 bases from V and 6 bases from J, with 18 bases in between. The CDR3 runs 15 residues. Looked up from germline, CDR1 is LGHNT and CDR2 is FRNRAP. CDR3 residues: CASGPFTWIVNEQFF. The CDR3 DNA reads TGTGCTAGTGGCCCTTTTACCTGGATTGTCAATGAGCAGTTCTTC.

The chain carries TRBV7-9 and TRBJ1-1; D not resolved. The CDR3 extends over 13 amino acids. The V gene's germline CDR1 is SEHNR and CDR2 FQNEAQ (reference sequence). V lost 6 bases to trimming and J lost 7 bases, with 15 bases between them. CDR3 DNA sequence: TGTGCCAGCAGTCCCCCCGGGGTGGATGAAGCTTTCTTT. Translation gives CASSPPGVDEAFF.

This clonotype was seen repeatedly, ten times or more. The chain carries TRBV7-2 and TRBJ1-1, with D possibly TRBD1 on 5 matching bases. CDR1 is SGHTA and CDR2 is FQGNSA in the germline V gene. The CDR3 has 17 residues. Trimming shortened V by 3 bases and J by 5 bases, and 22 bases separated the two germline ends. The CDR3 region is CASSFRGWGGSGTEAFF. Written as DNA, the CDR3 is TGTGCCAGCAGCTTTAGGGGCTGGGGCGGGTCGGGGACTGAAGCTTTCTTT.

The sample holds many counts of this clonotype. This chain joins TRBV29-1 and TRBJ2-6, with 9 nucleotides matching TRBD1. The CDR3 runs to 15 residues. Germline assignment: CDR1 SQVTM and CDR2 ANQGSEA. V trimming: 7 bases; J trimming: 0 bases; junction bases outside the gene matches: 4. The CDR3 protein is CSAQTGGSGANVLTF. DNA of the CDR3: TGCAGCGCCCAGACAGGGGGCTCTGGGGCCAACGTCCTGACTTTC.

CDR3 sequence (DNA): TGTGCCAGCAGTGAATACAGGAACTCCTACGAGCAGTACTTC. Protein: CASSEYRNSYEQYF. The rearrangement joins TRBV25-1 to TRBJ2-7; D not resolved. The V gene lost 0 bases and the J gene lost 0 bases, with 6 bases spanning the gap. Germline CDR1 is MGHDK and CDR2 is SYGVNS. This CDR3 is 14 amino acids long.

This clonotype has at least ten counts. The chain has TRBV6-1 and TRBJ1-5, with TRBD1 as a possible D gene (6 bases). The V and J ends lost 8 bases and 4 bases respectively, with 15 bases between them. Germline V gene data show CDR1 as MNHNS and CDR2 as SASEGT. The CDR3 has 14 amino acids. Here the CDR3 reads CASRETGKNQPQHF. The DNA of the CDR3 is TGTGCCAGCCGGGAAACAGGGAAGAATCAGCCCCAGCATTTT.

This rearrangement joins TRBV20-1 to TRBJ1-1, with 9 bases fitting TRBD1. V lost 4 bases, J lost 3 bases, and 6 bases stayed unmatched. CDR1 and CDR2 from the germline V gene are DFQATT and SNEGSKA (reference sequence). The CDR3 loop spans 14 amino acids. The CDR3 is CSAIPRDRDTEAFF. CDR3 DNA sequence: TGCAGTGCTATTCCCCGGGACAGGGACACTGAAGCTTTCTTT.

This clonotype appeared many times. The chain carries TRBV27 and TRBJ1-5; no firm D call. From germline, CDR1 is MNHEY and CDR2 SMNVEV (reference sequence). The germline V and J ends were trimmed by 1 base and 6 bases, with 13 bases remaining between them. The length of the CDR3 is 15 residues. The CDR3 sequence is CASSLYWTRGQPQHF. The CDR3 DNA is TGTGCCAGCAGTTTATATTGGACCCGGGGTCAGCCCCAGCATTTT.

This clonotype was observed many times. The CDR3 spells CASSPGVSGMNTEAFF. CDR3 DNA sequence: TGTGCCAGCTCACCCGGGGTCTCAGGGATGAACACTGAAGCTTTCTTT. The chain combines TRBV18 with TRBJ1-1; tentative D call: TRBD1 (5 bases). Germline CDR1 reads KGHSH; CDR2 reads LQKENI. This CDR3 region has 16 residues. Trimming cost V 3 bases and J 0 bases, with 14 bases left between them.